This entry is about one TCR beta chain. Its cognate antigen is unknown. Of the isolated RNA, all was reverse transcribed, and so the sequenced material was expressed TCRB transcripts. Libraries were prepared by immunoSEQ multiplex PCR; TCRdb keeps only in-frame clonotypes and omits some of them. The sample holds 500,000 to 650,000 clones, roughly 12% seen once. This entry comes from a study of beta chain features in type 1 diabetes. Study-wide background: Examination spanned 90 million to 140 million sorted cells from all samples.

General study findings and limits: PCR may have favored shorter templates equally in patients and controls. Across patients, naive, central memory and Treg TCRB repertoires exhibited apparently greater similarity than was observed across healthy donors. When Type 1 diabetes patients were examined, their TCRB CDR3s proved moderately but significantly shorter in all four CD4+ subsets.

Markers CD45RO/CCR7/CD25/CD127/CD95/CD27 served to sort CD4+ naive, central memory, regulatory and stem cell-like memory cells. The sequence derives from a man aged 30-40 years with type 1 diabetes. Sequenced sample: naive CD4+ T cells from blood.

As DNA, the CDR3 is TGTGCCAGCAAGCTCAGGGGGCTTAGGGAAAAACTGTTTTTT. It translates to CASKLRGLREKLFF. The genes are TRBV5-6 and TRBJ1-4; TRBD1 matches 8 bases. This CDR3 region has 14 residues. CDR1 and CDR2 (germline): SGHDT, YYEEEE. J lost 8 bases, V lost 6 bases, and 9 bases had no gene match.